Sequencing of this TCR beta chain was carried out in a study of CD4 T cells in relation to SARS-CoV-2 and coronaviruses. Across the study: PBMCs were cultured with antigen for roughly 11 days before TCR beta sequencing. Negative control cultures got HIV-1 Nef peptides or no peptide.

The unexposed donors gave CD4+ T cells in about 2011-2019, prior to COVID-19. The cells were cultured for around ten days before CD4+ T cells were isolated. General study results and limits: Monoreactive clones expanded significantly more to SARS-CoV-2 than crossreactive clones did.

Germline V gene sequence: CDR1 MNHEY, CDR2 SVGAGI. V lost 6 bases, J lost 3 bases, and 12 bases lay in between. CDR3 length: 14 residues. A note on this clone: The target antigen is unknown.

Profiled with immunoSEQ multiplex PCR; TCRdb holds only in-frame clones, not every one. Among roughly 30,000 clones listed, less than 85% were seen once. This clonotype was sampled from a human donor in good health. This chain connects TRBV6-5 to TRBJ1-5; D ambiguous. Sequencing input: CD4+ T cells from PBMCs, cultured in vitro. CDR3 region: CASSLGALNQPQHF. CDR3 coding DNA: TGTGCCAGCAGCCTAGGTGCCCTCAATCAGCCCCAGCATTTT.